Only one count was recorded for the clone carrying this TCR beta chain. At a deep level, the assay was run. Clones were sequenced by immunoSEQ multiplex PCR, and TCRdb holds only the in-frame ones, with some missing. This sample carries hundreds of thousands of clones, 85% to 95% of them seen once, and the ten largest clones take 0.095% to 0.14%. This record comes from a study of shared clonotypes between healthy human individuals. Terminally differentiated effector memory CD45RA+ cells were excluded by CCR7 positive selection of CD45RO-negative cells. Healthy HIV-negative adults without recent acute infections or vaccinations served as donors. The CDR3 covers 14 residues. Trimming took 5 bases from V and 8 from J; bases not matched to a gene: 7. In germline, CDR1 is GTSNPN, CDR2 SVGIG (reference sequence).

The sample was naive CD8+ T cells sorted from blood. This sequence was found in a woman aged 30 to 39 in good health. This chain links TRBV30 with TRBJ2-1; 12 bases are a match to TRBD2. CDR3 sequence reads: CAWAGLAGWYEQFF. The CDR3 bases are TGTGCCTGGGCGGGACTAGCGGGTTGGTATGAGCAGTTCTTC.